The 28 T cell receptor beta chains listed next were all sequenced from one sample in a study of T-cell memory formation after mild COVID-19. In TCRdb, the 5' RACE reads were re-called with MiXCR into one record per CDR3 protein. The profile covers 55,000 to 75,000 distinct CDR3 sequences, with about 30% appearing a single time and roughly 43% taken by the ten largest. The sequenced sample was PBMCs or a T cell subset sorted from them (not recorded which). These receptors originate from a man younger than 30 who had mild COVID-19 (a few samples of this study predate the infection). Cell type and time point are not known.

The chain recombines TRBV6-5 with TRBJ2-5; 8 bases match TRBD1. Looked up from germline, CDR1 is MNHEY and CDR2 is SVGAGI. The CDR3 runs to 12 residues. The V and J ends lost 5 bases and 4 bases, in that order; junction bases with no gene match: 0. Here the CDR3 DNA reads TGTGCCAGCAGTGGACAGGGAGAGACCCAGTACTTC. It is translated as CASSGQGETQYF.

A few counts support this clonotype. This chain joins TRBV7-9 and TRBJ2-7; 7 positions match TRBD2. The CDR3 loop spans 14 amino acids. The germline V gene has CDR1 SEHNR and CDR2 FQNEAQ (reference sequence). V lost 1 base to trimming and J lost 6 bases; unmatched junction nucleotides: 6. CDR3 DNA sequence: TGTGCCAGCAGCTTAGGCTCTAGCGGAGCCGAGCAGTACTTC. The encoded protein is CASSLGSSGAEQYF.

This clonotype was counted only a few times. J is TRBJ2-5 and V is TRBV10-3; perhaps TRBD2 as D (6 bases). Germline CDR1 reads ENHRY; CDR2 reads SYGVKD. Between the trimmed V and J ends, which lost 4 bases and 4 bases, there was a span of 22 bases. The CDR3 consists of 17 residues. The CDR3 DNA follows: TGTGCCATCAGTGGAGTGTTGTCTAGCGTAGAGGGAGAGACCCAGTACTTC. Translation: CAISGVLSSVEGETQYF.

This chain connects TRBV4-1 to TRBJ2-3; 11 positions agree with TRBD2. J lost 5 bases, V lost 0 bases, and 7 bases had no gene match. The CDR3 is made up of 17 amino acids. CDR1 MGHRA and CDR2 YSYEKL come from the germline V gene. The DNA of the CDR3 is TGCGCCAGCAGCCAAGAACTAGCGGGGGCCCCGGGAGATACGCAGTATTTT. Protein sequence: CASSQELAGAPGDTQYF.

This clonotype was detected once. The rearrangement links TRBV7-2 to TRBJ1-5, with D possibly TRBD1 on 6 matching bases. This CDR3 spans 16 amino acids. V lost 0 bases and J 4 bases, leaving 13 bases between the germline ends. CDR1 and CDR2 from the germline V gene are SGHTA and FQGNSA. In DNA, the CDR3 is TGTGCCAGCAGCTTAGCGCATACAGGGCGGAATCAGCCCCAGCATTTT. As protein: CASSLAHTGRNQPQHF.

This clonotype showed up many times. V is TRBV9 and J is TRBJ2-5; 10 nucleotides agree with TRBD2. V trimming: 4 bases; J trimming: 4 bases; junction bases outside the gene matches: 10. The V gene's germline CDR1 is SGDLS and CDR2 YYNGEE. This CDR3 spans 16 amino acids. The CDR3 spells CASSPYSGGPGETQYF. DNA for the CDR3: TGTGCCAGCAGCCCCTATAGCGGGGGGCCAGGAGAGACCCAGTACTTC. Complete variable domain (other parts from reference TRBV9 and TRBJ2-5): DSGVTQTPKHLITATGQRVTLRCSPRSGDLSVYWYQQSLDQGLQFLIQYYNGEERAKGNILERFSAQQFPDLHSELNLSSLELGDSALYFCASSPYSGGPGETQYFGPGTRLLVL.

There are a few counts of this clonotype. V usage is TRBV27 and J usage is TRBJ2-7, with D possibly being TRBD1 (6 bases). V was trimmed by 4 bases and J by 6 bases, leaving 10 bases between them. Germline loops: CDR1 MNHEY, CDR2 SMNVEV (reference sequence). This CDR3 contains 12 residues. CDR3 residues: CASSSAGAEQYF. CDR3 DNA sequence: TGTGCCAGCAGTTCCGCAGGGGCCGAGCAGTACTTC.

The rearrangement joins TRBV27 to TRBJ2-5; 8 bases line up with TRBD2. The CDR3 covers 15 residues. Germline V gene data show CDR1 as MNHEY and CDR2 as SMNVEV (reference sequence). With V trimmed by 2 bases and J by 1 base, 3 bases remained unmatched. The CDR3 sequence: CASSLRRGAQETQYF. CDR3 bases: TGTGCCAGCAGTTTACGGCGGGGGGCCCAAGAGACCCAGTACTTC.

This clonotype has more than one count but fewer than ten. This chain connects TRBV7-9 to TRBJ1-3; D ambiguous. Per germline, CDR1 SEHNR and CDR2 FQNEAQ (reference sequence). V lost 4 bases, J lost 8 bases, and 15 bases lay in between. This CDR3 is 14 amino acids long. The CDR3 loop reads CASSSPWEADTIYF. The CDR3 DNA sequence: TGTGCCAGCAGCTCACCGTGGGAGGCGGACACCATATATTTT.

The V call is TRBV6-5, the J call TRBJ2-5; the match to TRBD1 covers 7 bases. The germline V gene encodes CDR1 MNHEY and CDR2 SVGAGI. The V segment lost 0 bases and the J segment 3 bases; nucleotides outside the gene matches: 4. This CDR3 is built from 15 residues. The CDR3 DNA sequence: TGTGCCAGCAGTTACTCGCCGGGACAGAAAGAGACCCAGTACTTC. Translation: CASSYSPGQKETQYF.

The rearrangement uses TRBV5-1 and TRBJ2-1; weak D call: TRBD1 (6 bases). Germline loops: CDR1 SGHRS, CDR2 YFSETQ. CDR3 length: 15 residues. The V end was cut by 4 bases, the J end by 7 bases, with 18 bases between. Here the CDR3 DNA reads TGCGCCAGCAGCCCGATTTTTCGAGGGACAAATGAGCAGTTCTTC. Its translation is CASSPIFRGTNEQFF. The variable domain in full, completed from reference TRBV5-1 and TRBJ2-1, reads KAGVTQTPRYLIKTRGQQVTLSCSPISGHRSVSWYQQTPGQGLQFLFEYFSETQRNKGNFPGRFSGRQFSNSRSEMNVSTLELGDSALYLCASSPIFRGTNEQFFGPGTRLTVL.

This clonotype was observed many times. This chain links TRBV5-1 with TRBJ1-2; D unclear. Germline-derived CDR1 and CDR2 are SGHRS and YFSETQ. The CDR3 spans 13 residues. V lost 4 bases and J 8 bases, leaving 15 bases between the germline ends. DNA of the CDR3: TGCGCCAGCAGCAAATTACAACTAGGCGGCTACACCTTC. As protein: CASSKLQLGGYTF.

V and J are TRBV7-2 and TRBJ2-1; 9 positions match TRBD2. CDR1 is SGHTA, CDR2 FQGNSA, per germline. After removal of 4 bases from V and 12 bases from J, the junction contained 13 bases not matched to a gene. The CDR3 runs 15 residues. The CDR3 sequence is CASSSDSGGTDTQFF. CDR3 bases: TGTGCCAGCAGCTCAGATAGCGGGGGCACAGATACGCAGTTCTTC.

V gene TRBV4-3 combines with J gene TRBJ2-7; 9 nucleotides line up with TRBD1. Germline lookup yields CDR1 LGHNA and CDR2 YSLEER. V shed 4 bases and J 4 bases; nucleotides not matched to a gene: 5. This CDR3 is 14 amino acids long. The CDR3, as DNA: TGCGCCAGCAGCCTAGGACAGGGGCGGTACGAGCAGTACTTC. Protein: CASSLGQGRYEQYF.

This chain links TRBV2 with TRBJ2-7; 8 bases match TRBD2. CDR1 and CDR2 from the germline V gene are SNHLY and FYNNEI. With 8 bases clipped from V and 5 bases from J, the junction kept 8 bases outside the gene matches. The CDR3 consists of 13 residues. The CDR3 DNA is TGTGCCAGCGCCCGCGGGGGGCTCCACGAGCAGTACTTC. This sequence encodes CASARGGLHEQYF.

This clonotype was picked up a small number of times. J is TRBJ2-7 and V is TRBV20-1; D is uncertain. Trimming removed 0 bases at V and 1 base at J, with 7 bases between. This CDR3 contains 13 residues. The germline gives CDR1 DFQATT, CDR2 SNEGSKA (reference sequence). Here the CDR3 DNA reads TGCAGTGCTAGAGACGCCGATTCCTACGAGCAGTACGTC. The encoded protein is CSARDADSYEQYV.

This clonotype was counted many times. This rearrangement joins TRBV4-3 to TRBJ2-3; tentatively, D is TRBD2 (6 bases). CDR1 and CDR2 from the germline V gene are LGHNA and YSLEER. The V end was cut by 8 bases, the J end by 0 bases, with 15 bases between. There are 15 residues in the CDR3. CDR3 sequence (DNA): TGCGCCAGCCGGGACTCACGATTTAGCACAGATACGCAGTATTTT. Protein: CASRDSRFSTDTQYF.

The gene calls are TRBV11-2 and TRBJ2-1, with D tentatively TRBD1 or TRBD2 (5 bases each). The CDR3 runs to 14 residues. V was cut by 5 bases and J by 3 bases, with 11 bases left in between. CDR1 and CDR2 from the germline V gene are SGHAT and FQNNGV. The DNA for the CDR3 is TGTGCCAGCAGCCTCCGGGACGTCTACAATGAGCAGTTCTTC. This encodes CASSLRDVYNEQFF.

The rearrangement links TRBV28 to TRBJ2-2; D is uncertain. The CDR3 runs 11 residues. The V and J ends lost 8 bases and 6 bases respectively, with 7 bases between them. CDR1 MDHEN and CDR2 SYDVKM come from the germline V gene. In nucleotides, the CDR3 is TGTGCCAGCTACGGCGCCGGGGAGCTGTTTTTT. As protein: CASYGAGELFF.

This clonotype was seen more than once but under ten times. The gene calls are TRBV2 and TRBJ1-2; unclear D gene. The V and J ends lost 0 bases and 2 bases respectively, with 7 bases between them. This CDR3 comprises 14 residues. Looked up from germline, CDR1 is SNHLY and CDR2 is FYNNEI. CDR3: CASSEAKRNYGYTF. The CDR3 DNA reads TGTGCCAGCAGTGAAGCTAAACGGAACTATGGCTACACCTTC.

The chain carries TRBV7-9 and TRBJ2-7; D is possibly TRBD2 (6 bases). The ends were cut back, 5 bases at V and 4 bases at J, with 12 bases in the middle. The CDR3 consists of 13 residues. Germline lookup yields CDR1 SEHNR and CDR2 FQNEAQ (reference sequence). CDR3 region: CASSPPGDYEQYV. The CDR3 coding sequence is TGTGCCAGCAGCCCCCCGGGGGATTACGAGCAGTACGTC.

This clonotype was seen a handful of times. V is TRBV5-1 and J is TRBJ2-7; a weak D match, TRBD1 (6 bases). The CDR3 runs 15 residues. Germline CDR1 and CDR2: SGHRS and YFSETQ. Trimming took off 0 bases at V and 6 bases at J, with 16 bases between the two ends. CDR3 sequence (DNA): TGCGCCAGCAGCTTGGCCACCAGGGGAGTCGCCGAGCAGTACTTC. Protein: CASSLATRGVAEQYF.

This clonotype was seen at least ten times. In DNA form, the CDR3 reads TGCGCCAGCAGCCTGGGGGGAGCGGAAAAACTGTTTTTT. It codes for CASSLGGAEKLFF. This chain joins TRBV4-1 and TRBJ1-4; the D gene is possibly TRBD1 (5 bases). From germline, CDR1 is MGHRA and CDR2 YSYEKL. CDR3 length: 13 residues. V was clipped by 4 bases and J by 8 bases, with 11 bases between them.

This clonotype was seen a handful of times. The chain is built from TRBV13 and TRBJ2-7; no definite D call. V was clipped by 5 bases and J by 0 bases, with 5 bases between them. The V gene's germline CDR1 is PRHDT and CDR2 FYEKMQ (reference sequence). This CDR3 has 12 amino acids. CDR3 sequence reads: CASSHSSYEQYF. The CDR3 bases are TGTGCCAGCAGCCACAGCTCCTACGAGCAGTACTTC.

The table lists this clonotype with a few counts. This chain connects TRBV5-1 to TRBJ2-7; a weak D match, TRBD2 (6 bases). Germline V lookup: CDR1 SGHRS, CDR2 YFSETQ. Trimming removed 0 bases at V and 0 bases at J, with 10 bases between. The CDR3 extends over 15 amino acids. In DNA form, the CDR3 reads TGCGCCAGCAGCTTGGATGGGGGGTACTCCTACGAGCAGTACGTC. Its translation is CASSLDGGYSYEQYV.

This clonotype was seen at least ten times. The chain has TRBV9 and TRBJ2-5; D is possibly TRBD1 (5 bases). Trimming pared 4 bases from V and 5 bases from J, leaving 15 bases between. Germline CDR1 reads SGDLS; CDR2 reads YYNGEE. The CDR3 covers 14 residues. The CDR3: CASSPDSYPETQYF. The CDR3 bases are TGTGCCAGCAGCCCCGACAGTTATCCGGAGACCCAGTACTTC.

V is TRBV7-9 and J is TRBJ1-2, with 7 bases aligning to TRBD1. V lost 4 bases and J lost 4; bases outside the gene matches: 3. The CDR3 runs to 13 residues. The germline CDR1 and CDR2 sequences are SEHNR and FQNEAQ (reference sequence). The CDR3 loop reads CASSSAGGYGYTF. The CDR3 region has the DNA TGTGCCAGCAGCTCTGCAGGGGGCTATGGCTACACCTTC.

This clonotype counts as medium-sized. The V and J genes are TRBV7-9 and TRBJ1-5; D not certain. V lost 5 bases and J lost 0, with 17 bases in between. CDR1 SEHNR and CDR2 FQNEAQ come from the germline V gene (reference sequence). CDR3 length: 17 amino acids. The CDR3 reads CASSRYEGGYSNQPQHF. The CDR3 region has the DNA TGTGCCAGCAGCCGTTACGAGGGCGGTTATAGCAATCAGCCCCAGCATTTT.